Below are 28 T cell receptor beta chains sequenced from a single sample in a study of blood T cells in healthy people across ages. A second 7 to 11 cycle PCR used barcoded and J-beta primers. TCRdb fed the 5' RACE reads into MiXCR, producing one record per CDR3 protein. This sample has 600,000 to 850,000 distinct CDR3 sequences, with roughly 43% found just once. Sequencing was carried out using blood. Receptor source: a woman aged 55 to 70 in good health.

The chain recombines TRBV3-1 with TRBJ2-1, with 7 bases that match TRBD1. CDR1 and CDR2 from the germline V gene are LGHDT and YNNKEL (reference sequence). This CDR3 has 14 amino acids. V shed 3 bases, J shed 5 bases, and the junction held 4 bases outside the gene matches. CDR3 in DNA: TGTGCCAGCAGCCAGAGGGACAGAAACAATGAGCAGTTCTTC. Encoded protein: CASSQRDRNNEQFF.

The V gene is TRBV9, the J gene TRBJ1-1; 9 nucleotides agree with TRBD1. CDR1 is SGDLS and CDR2 is YYNGEE in the germline V gene. The CDR3 consists of 13 residues. Germline trimming cut 0 bases from V and 9 bases from J; bases unmatched to any gene: 3. CDR3 DNA sequence: TGTGCCAGCAGCGTAGGGACAGGGGATCAAGCTTTCTTT. This codes for CASSVGTGDQAFF.

This clonotype appeared many times. The chain joins TRBV5-1 to TRBJ2-5; the match to TRBD1 covers 9 bases. Unmatched junction bases numbered 4, after V lost 0 bases and J lost 4 bases. CDR1 is SGHRS and CDR2 is YFSETQ in the germline V gene. This CDR3 has 15 amino acids. DNA for the CDR3: TGCGCCAGCAGCTTGGAAGGACAGGGGCCAGAGACCCAGTACTTC. Its translation: CASSLEGQGPETQYF.

The sample holds a few counts of this clonotype. For the CDR3, the DNA is TGCAGTGCTAGTATCCCCCAGCGGGGGGGCAATGAGCAGTTCTTC. Translating it yields CSASIPQRGGNEQFF. The chain recombines TRBV20-1 with TRBJ2-1; 10 nucleotides align to TRBD2. After removal of 3 bases from V and 6 bases from J, the junction contained 8 bases not matched to a gene. There are 15 residues in the CDR3. Germline V lookup: CDR1 DFQATT, CDR2 SNEGSKA (reference sequence).

The gene calls are TRBV7-2 and TRBJ2-1; D unresolved. The germline V gene encodes CDR1 SGHTA and CDR2 FQGNSA. The CDR3 has 13 amino acids. Trimming took off 5 bases at V and 4 bases at J, with 9 bases between the two ends. Here the CDR3 DNA reads TGTGCCAGCAGCGTGACGGATTACAATGAGCAGTTCTTC. This translates into CASSVTDYNEQFF.

The gene calls are TRBV5-5 and TRBJ2-1, with D possibly matching TRBD2 (6 bases). This CDR3 spans 15 amino acids. Trimming shortened V by 4 bases and J by 11 bases, and 22 bases separated the two germline ends. The germline CDR1 and CDR2 sequences are SGHKS and YYEKEE (reference sequence). The CDR3 is CASSPETSSGPKQFF. CDR3 DNA: TGTGCCAGCAGCCCCGAGACTAGTTCGGGTCCTAAGCAGTTCTTC.

The genes are TRBV20-1 and TRBJ1-1; D remains unclear. This CDR3 has 13 residues. Germline lookup yields CDR1 DFQATT and CDR2 SNEGSKA (reference sequence). V lost 1 base to trimming and J lost 1 base, with 7 bases between them. The CDR3 nucleotides read TGCAGTGCTAGAGTTGAGACGAACACTGAAGCTTTCTTT. It codes for CSARVETNTEAFF.

The rearrangement uses TRBV11-2 and TRBJ1-1, with D unclear. This CDR3 is built from 13 residues. Trimming left V 4 bases short and J 0 bases short, with 6 bases between. Germline V gives CDR1 SGHAT, CDR2 FQNNGV. The CDR3 DNA sequence: TGTGCCAGCAGCTACGAAATGAACACTGAAGCTTTCTTT. Protein sequence: CASSYEMNTEAFF.

The J gene is TRBJ2-7, the V gene TRBV6-5; D call uncertain. V was trimmed by 5 bases and J by 5 bases, leaving 13 bases between them. The CDR3 spans 13 residues. Germline V CDR1 and CDR2: MNHEY, SVGAGI. CDR3: CASSTVSSDEQYF. As DNA, the CDR3 is TGTGCCAGCAGTACGGTATCATCCGACGAGCAGTACTTC.

This chain links TRBV14 with TRBJ2-3; D gene unclear. The CDR3 contains 13 residues. Trimming removed 2 bases at V and 4 bases at J, with 7 bases between. Germline lookup yields CDR1 SGHDN and CDR2 FVKESK. The CDR3 bases are TGTGCCAGCAGCCAACAAGGACCAGATACGCAGTATTTT. It codes for CASSQQGPDTQYF.

This chain joins TRBV7-2 and TRBJ2-7; the match to TRBD2 covers 11 bases. The CDR3 contains 18 residues. Germline V lookup: CDR1 SGHTA, CDR2 FQGNSA. Trimming cost V 2 bases and J 0 bases; bases outside gene matches: 9. CDR3 in DNA: TGTGCCAGCAGCTTAAGAGCCGGCACTAGCGGGAGCTCCTACGAGCAGTACTTC. Its translation: CASSLRAGTSGSSYEQYF.

The gene calls are TRBV4-3 and TRBJ2-5, with 14 bases matching TRBD2. This CDR3 contains 16 residues. The V gene end was trimmed by 2 bases and the J gene end by 5 bases; junction bases not matched to a gene: 4. Looked up from germline, CDR1 is LGHNA and CDR2 is YSLEER. The CDR3 DNA sequence: TGCGCCAGCAGCCAATCTGGGACTAGCGGGAGCGAGACCCAGTACTTC. This codes for CASSQSGTSGSETQYF.

This clonotype was seen more than once but under ten times. The chain uses TRBV20-1 and TRBJ2-7; the D is unclear. V was clipped by 4 bases and J by 0 bases, with 16 bases between them. Germline CDR1 is DFQATT and CDR2 is SNEGSKA (reference sequence). The CDR3 runs 15 residues. The CDR3 DNA sequence: TGCAGTGCTATCTATCAAGGAAAGGGCTCCTACGAGCAGTACTTC. The encoded protein is CSAIYQGKGSYEQYF.

This clonotype was counted only a few times. This chain connects TRBV3-1 to TRBJ2-7; TRBD2 matches at 8 bases. This CDR3 has 16 residues. Germline CDR1 LGHDT, CDR2 YNNKEL (reference sequence). After removal of 0 bases from V and 1 base from J, the junction contained 5 bases not matched to a gene. CDR3 amino acids: CASSQDAGGGSYEQYF. The CDR3 coding sequence is TGTGCCAGCAGCCAAGACGCGGGAGGTGGGTCCTACGAGCAGTACTTC.

This chain links TRBV5-1 with TRBJ1-2; D possibly corresponds to TRBD1 (5 bases). Germline V gene sequence: CDR1 SGHRS, CDR2 YFSETQ. The V gene lost 1 base and the J gene lost 4 bases, with 23 bases spanning the gap. The CDR3 loop spans 18 amino acids. The CDR3 region is CASSLRGLVDDRCYGYTF. The CDR3 nucleotides are TGCGCCAGCAGCTTGAGGGGACTTGTCGACGACCGTTGCTATGGCTACACCTTC.

V is TRBV20-1 and J is TRBJ1-1; a weak D match, TRBD1 (6 bases). The CDR3 covers 13 residues. Germline V gene lookup returns CDR1 DFQATT and CDR2 SNEGSKA (reference sequence). V shed 4 bases and J shed 4 bases, with 13 bases lying between them. The CDR3 spells CSAKGESSTEAFF. Written as DNA, the CDR3 is TGCAGTGCTAAGGGGGAGTCGTCCACTGAAGCTTTCTTT.

The chain uses TRBV12-3 or TRBV12-4 and TRBJ1-5; D is perhaps TRBD1 (5 bases). This CDR3 comprises 13 residues. V lost 5 bases and J lost 3, with 8 bases in between. CDR3 sequence reads: CASSGQPNQPQHF. The CDR3 DNA reads as TGTGCCAGCAGTGGACAACCCAATCAGCCCCAGCATTTT.

The gene calls are TRBV6-2 or TRBV6-3 and TRBJ2-3; weak D call: TRBD2 (5 bases). Trimming removed 6 bases at V and 2 bases at J, with 15 bases between. The CDR3 covers 15 residues. Germline CDR1 MNHEY, CDR2 SVGEGT. This CDR3 reads CASRLSRTYTDTQYF. The CDR3, as DNA: TGTGCCAGCAGACTAAGTAGGACTTACACAGATACGCAGTATTTT.

J is TRBJ1-5 and V is TRBV28; TRBD1 matches at 8 bases. The ends lost 7 bases at V and 1 base at J; junction bases unmatched: 6. The CDR3 extends over 15 amino acids. Germline CDR1 MDHEN, CDR2 SYDVKM. CDR3 bases: TGTGCCAGCAACTTACAGGGGGTGAGCAATCAGCCCCAGCATTTT. It translates to CASNLQGVSNQPQHF.

This sequence joins TRBV6-1 and TRBJ1-1; D possibly corresponds to TRBD1 (5 bases). V lost 1 base and J lost 11, with 14 bases in between. CDR1 is MNHNS, CDR2 SASEGT, per germline. The CDR3 has 13 residues. CDR3 nucleotide sequence: TGTGCCAGCAGTGAAGGGGTACGGAACAGGGCTTTCTTT. This translates into CASSEGVRNRAFF.

The J gene is TRBJ2-7, the V gene TRBV27; no firm D call. This CDR3 spans 14 amino acids. Looked up from germline, CDR1 is MNHEY and CDR2 is SMNVEV (reference sequence). The germline V and J ends were trimmed by 5 bases and 4 bases, with 15 bases remaining between them. The CDR3 loop reads CASSTSMTLYEQYF. CDR3 coding DNA: TGTGCCAGCAGTACATCAATGACGCTTTACGAGCAGTACTTC.

This clonotype was counted many times. V is TRBV28 and J is TRBJ2-5; 7 positions match TRBD1. The CDR3 runs to 13 residues. Germline V gene data show CDR1 as MDHEN and CDR2 as SYDVKM. J gave up 1 base and V 6 bases, and 2 bases lay outside the gene matches. The CDR3 DNA is TGTGCCAGCAGAGGGACAGCCCAAGAGACCCAGTACTTC. Its translation is CASRGTAQETQYF.

Of note for this clonotype: Its ends do not fully match the called genes, so a read error is possible. This chain connects TRBV25-1 to TRBJ1-6; D perhaps matches TRBD1 (5 bases). Germline-derived CDR1 and CDR2 are MGHDK and SYGVNS. The CDR3 consists of 12 residues. CDR3 DNA: TGTGCCGGCAGTGTCAGTAGGGGACCCCTCCACTTT. This translates into CAGSVSRGPLHF.

Note on this clonotype: One junction end does not reproduce the germline sequence, and a read error may be involved. The gene calls are TRBV7-8 and TRBJ2-5; 7 bases fit TRBD2. The CDR3 covers 15 residues. CDR1 and CDR2 from the germline V gene are SGHVS and FQNEAQ. CDR3 coding DNA: TGTGCCAGAAGCTTAGTGGGGACTATTCAGGAGACCCAGTACTTC. It specifies CARSLVGTIQETQYF.

This rearrangement joins TRBV3-1 to TRBJ2-1; D is perhaps TRBD2 (5 bases). V lost 6 bases and J 10 bases, leaving 13 bases between the germline ends. The germline V gene has CDR1 LGHDT and CDR2 YNNKEL (reference sequence). This CDR3 spans 12 amino acids. The CDR3 sequence is CASRLLSGEQFF. The CDR3 DNA sequence: TGTGCCAGCAGGCTACTCAGCGGCGAGCAGTTCTTC.

A few counts support this clonotype. The rearrangement links TRBV7-8 to TRBJ2-3; TRBD1 aligns across 8 bases. Unmatched junction bases numbered 16, after V lost 5 bases and J lost 6 bases. The CDR3 covers 17 residues. Germline V gene lookup returns CDR1 SGHVS and CDR2 FQNEAQ. The CDR3 DNA reads TGTGCCAGCAGCCCCCGTTTGGACAGGGAAATATTGGATACGCAGTATTTT. As protein: CASSPRLDREILDTQYF. Full variable domain (outside the CDR3, taken from reference TRBV7-8 and TRBJ2-3): GAGVSQSPRYKVAKRGQDVALRCDPISGHVSLFWYQQALGQGPEFLTYFQNEAQLDKSGLPSDRFFAERPEGSVSTLKIQRTQQEDSAVYLCASSPRLDREILDTQYFGPGTRLTVL.

This clonotype has ten or more counts. The chain uses TRBV29-1 and TRBJ2-3; 9 bases align to TRBD2. This CDR3 has 15 residues. V gave up 4 bases and J gave up 5 bases; unmatched junction bases: 10. The germline V gene encodes CDR1 SQVTM and CDR2 ANQGSEA. DNA of the CDR3: TGCAGCGTTGGGAGTAGCGGGAGTTGGGAAGATACGCAGTATTTT. Translating it yields CSVGSSGSWEDTQYF.

V usage is TRBV24-1 and J usage is TRBJ2-5, with TRBD2 matching 10 bases. J lost 11 bases, V lost 5 bases, and 16 bases had no gene match. Germline V CDR1 and CDR2: KGHDR, SFDVKD. The CDR3 runs 16 residues. The CDR3 DNA is TGTGCCACCAGTGGTTTAGCGGGAGGAGGGTACAATGAGCAGTACTTC. The encoded protein is CATSGLAGGGYNEQYF.